These 11 T cell receptor beta chains were sequenced from one sample in a study of cytomegalovirus exposure and HLA in healthy donors. Only in-frame clones appear in the TCRdb table, and some are missing; sequencing was by immunoSEQ multiplex PCR. The table includes more than 95,000 clones, roughly 86% detected once. The sequencing input was PBMCs. Receptors originate from a man aged 18 to 30 in good health and CMV-seronegative.

The chain has TRBV5-4 and TRBJ2-2, with D perhaps matching TRBD2 (6 bases). Germline values: CDR1 SGHNT, CDR2 YYREEE (reference sequence). Trimming took off 3 bases at V and 5 bases at J, with 20 bases between the two ends. CDR3 size: 17 residues. The CDR3, as DNA: TGTGCCAGCAGCTCTGGACCGGGAGAAACGAGGACCGGGGAGCTGTTTTTT. Translated, it gives CASSSGPGETRTGELFF.

The chain employs TRBV9 and TRBJ1-2; a possible D gene is TRBD1 (5 bases). Trimming left V 0 bases short and J 4 bases short, with 16 bases between. Germline V gene lookup returns CDR1 SGDLS and CDR2 YYNGEE. The CDR3 totals 16 residues. The CDR3 loop reads CASSVGTLPYSYGYTF. The CDR3 coding sequence is TGTGCCAGCAGCGTAGGGACACTACCATATTCCTATGGCTACACCTTC.

This rearrangement joins TRBV5-1 to TRBJ2-1, with a weak D call TRBD1 (6 bases). The germline V and J ends were trimmed by 0 bases and 1 base, with 14 bases remaining between them. The V gene's germline CDR1 is SGHRS and CDR2 YFSETQ. This CDR3 has 17 amino acids. CDR3 protein: CASSLGLQGLSYNEQFF. The CDR3 DNA is TGCGCCAGCAGCTTGGGCCTCCAGGGGCTGTCCTACAATGAGCAGTTCTTC.

The chain links TRBV27 to TRBJ2-7, with 11 positions matching TRBD2. Germline V lookup: CDR1 MNHEY, CDR2 SMNVEV (reference sequence). The CDR3 consists of 15 residues. The trim removed 5 bases at V and 0 bases at J, leaving 3 bases unmatched. CDR3 nucleotides: TGTGCCAGCAGTGTGACTAGCGGGGACTCCTACGAGCAGTACTTC. It codes for CASSVTSGDSYEQYF.

V and J are TRBV30 and TRBJ1-2; 10 bases map to TRBD1. Trimming removed 4 bases from V and 4 bases from J; junction bases left unmatched: 9. Germline V lookup: CDR1 GTSNPN, CDR2 SVGIG (reference sequence). The CDR3 contains 15 residues. CDR3 amino acids: CAWTKRGQGIYGYTF. The DNA of the CDR3 is TGTGCCTGGACTAAAAGGGGACAGGGGATCTATGGCTACACCTTC.

This chain links TRBV11-2 with TRBJ2-7, with D maybe TRBD1 (5 bases). CDR1 and CDR2 (germline): SGHAT, FQNNGV. The germline V and J ends were trimmed by 5 bases and 3 bases, with 5 bases remaining between them. This CDR3 is built from 11 residues. In DNA form, the CDR3 reads TGTGCCAGCAGCGACAGCTACGAGCAGTACTTC. Amino acids: CASSDSYEQYF. The variable domain in full, with the rest retrieved from reference TRBV11-2 and TRBJ2-7, is EAGVAQSPRYKIIEKRQSVAFWCNPISGHATLYWYQQILGQGPKLLIQFQNNGVVDDSQLPKDRFSAERLKGVDSTLKIQPAKLEDSAVYLCASSDSYEQYFGPGTRLTVT.

The CDR3 nucleotides are TGTGCCACCAGCAGCCGGACTAGCGGGGGGTTAGATACGCAGTATTTT. Encoded protein: CATSSRTSGGLDTQYF. The chain is built from TRBV15 and TRBJ2-3, with 14 bases matching TRBD2. The ends lost 3 bases at V and 5 bases at J; junction bases unmatched: 4. Germline CDR1 reads LNHNV; CDR2 reads YYDKDF (reference sequence). This CDR3 contains 16 residues.

The genes are TRBV6-6 and TRBJ2-7, with D perhaps matching TRBD1 (6 bases). CDR3 size: 15 residues. The ends were cut back, 2 bases at V and 2 bases at J, with 13 bases in the middle. Germline V gene data show CDR1 as MNHNY and CDR2 as SVGAGI (reference sequence). CDR3 coding DNA: TGTGCCAGCAGTTACCCCGACAGGATCACCTACGAGCAGTACTTC. Amino acid sequence: CASSYPDRITYEQYF.

The chain recombines TRBV7-6 with TRBJ2-3, with 8 bases lining up with TRBD2. CDR1 is SGHVS, CDR2 FNYEAQ, per germline. J gave up 7 bases and V 5 bases, and 11 bases lay outside the gene matches. The length of the CDR3 is 15 residues. CDR3 coding DNA: TGTGCCAGCAGCCGCCGAGCGGGGGAGGGGAATACGCAGTATTTT. It translates to CASSRRAGEGNTQYF.

The chain links TRBV10-2 to TRBJ1-1; D gene unclear. This CDR3 is 14 amino acids long. V shed 4 bases and J shed 1 base, with 10 bases lying between them. Germline CDR1 is WSHSY and CDR2 is SAAADI. CDR3 sequence: CASSVPTENTEAFF. DNA of the CDR3: TGCGCCAGCAGTGTCCCCACAGAGAACACTGAAGCTTTCTTT.

The chain employs TRBV19 and TRBJ2-6, with a tentative D call TRBD2 (6 bases). Germline CDR1 LNHDA, CDR2 SQIVND (reference sequence). Trimming pared 6 bases from V and 4 bases from J, leaving 22 bases between. The length of the CDR3 is 18 residues. CDR3 coding DNA: TGTGCCAGTAGCCCCGAGGGACTGGCGGTTGAAGGGGCCAACGTCCTGACTTTC. Amino acids: CASSPEGLAVEGANVLTF. Using reference TRBV19 and TRBJ2-6 for the parts outside the CDR3, the full variable domain is DGGITQSPKYLFRKEGQNVTLSCEQNLNHDAMYWYRQDPGQGLRLIYYSQIVNDFQKGDIAEGYSVSREKKESFPLTVTSAQKNPTAFYLCASSPEGLAVEGANVLTFGAGSRLTVL.